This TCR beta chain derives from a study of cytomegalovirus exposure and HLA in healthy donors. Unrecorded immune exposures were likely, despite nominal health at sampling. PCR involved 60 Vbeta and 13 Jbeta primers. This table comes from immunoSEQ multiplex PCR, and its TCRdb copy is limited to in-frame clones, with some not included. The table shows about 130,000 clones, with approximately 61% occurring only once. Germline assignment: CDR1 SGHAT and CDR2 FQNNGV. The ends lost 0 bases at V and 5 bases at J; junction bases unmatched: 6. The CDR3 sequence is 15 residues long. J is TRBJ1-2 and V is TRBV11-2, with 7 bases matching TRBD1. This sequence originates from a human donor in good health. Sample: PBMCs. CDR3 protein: CASSLDGRGKYGYTF. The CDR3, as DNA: TGTGCCAGCAGCTTAGACGGCAGGGGGAAGTATGGCTACACCTTC.